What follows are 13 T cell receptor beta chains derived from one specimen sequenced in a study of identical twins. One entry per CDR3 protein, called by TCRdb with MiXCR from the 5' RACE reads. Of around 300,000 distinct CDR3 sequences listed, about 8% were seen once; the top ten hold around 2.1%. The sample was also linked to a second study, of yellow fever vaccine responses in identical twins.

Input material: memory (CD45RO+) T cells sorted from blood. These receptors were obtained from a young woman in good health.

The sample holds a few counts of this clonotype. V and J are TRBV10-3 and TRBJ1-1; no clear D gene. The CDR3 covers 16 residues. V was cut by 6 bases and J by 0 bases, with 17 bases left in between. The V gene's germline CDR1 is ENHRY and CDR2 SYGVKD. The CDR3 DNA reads TGTGCCATCAGCGATTTCGGCCCAGTAATGAACACTGAAGCTTTCTTT. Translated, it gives CAISDFGPVMNTEAFF.

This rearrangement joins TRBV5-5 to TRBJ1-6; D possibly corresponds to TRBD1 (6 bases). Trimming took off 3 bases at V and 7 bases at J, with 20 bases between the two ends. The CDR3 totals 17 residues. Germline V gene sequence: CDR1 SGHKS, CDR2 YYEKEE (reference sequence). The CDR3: CASSSYGTFGSNSPLHF. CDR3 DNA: TGTGCCAGCAGCTCCTATGGGACATTTGGGTCGAATTCACCCCTCCACTTT.

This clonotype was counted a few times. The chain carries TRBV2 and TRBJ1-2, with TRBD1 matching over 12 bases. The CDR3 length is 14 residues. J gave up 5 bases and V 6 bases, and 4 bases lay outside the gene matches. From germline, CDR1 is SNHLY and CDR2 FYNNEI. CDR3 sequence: CASRGTGGLYGYTF. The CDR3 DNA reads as TGTGCCAGCAGGGGGACAGGGGGCCTTTATGGCTACACCTTC. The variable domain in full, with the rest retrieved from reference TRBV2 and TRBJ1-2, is EPEVTQTPSHQVTQMGQEVILRCVPISNHLYFYWYRQILGQKVEFLVSFYNNEISEKSEIFDDQFSVERPDGSNFTLKIRSTKLEDSAMYFCASRGTGGLYGYTFGSGTRLTVV.

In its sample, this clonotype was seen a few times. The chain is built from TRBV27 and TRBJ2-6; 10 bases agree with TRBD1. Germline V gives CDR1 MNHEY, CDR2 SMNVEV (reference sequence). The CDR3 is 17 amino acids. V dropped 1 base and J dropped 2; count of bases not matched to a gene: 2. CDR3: CASSLFGTGAGANVLTF. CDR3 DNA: TGTGCCAGCAGTTTATTCGGGACAGGGGCTGGGGCCAACGTCCTGACTTTC.

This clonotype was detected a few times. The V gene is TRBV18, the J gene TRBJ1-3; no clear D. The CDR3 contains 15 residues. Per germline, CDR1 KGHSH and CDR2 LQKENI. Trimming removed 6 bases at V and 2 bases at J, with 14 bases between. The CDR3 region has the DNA TGTGCCAGCTCGGAAGGTCATCCGCCTGGAAACACCATATATTTT. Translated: CASSEGHPPGNTIYF. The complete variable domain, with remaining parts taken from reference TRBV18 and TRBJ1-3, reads NAGVMQNPRHLVRRRGQEARLRCSPMKGHSHVYWYRQLPEEGLKFMVYLQKENIIDESGMPKERFSAEFPKEGPSILRIQQVVRGDSAAYFCASSEGHPPGNTIYFGEGSWLTVV.

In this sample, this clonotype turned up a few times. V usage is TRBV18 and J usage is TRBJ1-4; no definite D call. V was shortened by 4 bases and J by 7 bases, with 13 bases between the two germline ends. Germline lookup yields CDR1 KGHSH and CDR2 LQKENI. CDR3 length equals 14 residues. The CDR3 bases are TGTGCCAGCTCACTAGTCCTCGAGGGTGAAAAACTGTTTTTT. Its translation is CASSLVLEGEKLFF.

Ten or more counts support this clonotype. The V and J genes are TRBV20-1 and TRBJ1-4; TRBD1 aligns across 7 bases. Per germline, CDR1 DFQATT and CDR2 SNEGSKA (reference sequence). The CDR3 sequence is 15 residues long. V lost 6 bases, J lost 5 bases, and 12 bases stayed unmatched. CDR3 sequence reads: CSASLQGIWNEKLFF. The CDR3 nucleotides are TGCAGTGCCTCTTTACAGGGGATTTGGAATGAAAAACTGTTTTTT.

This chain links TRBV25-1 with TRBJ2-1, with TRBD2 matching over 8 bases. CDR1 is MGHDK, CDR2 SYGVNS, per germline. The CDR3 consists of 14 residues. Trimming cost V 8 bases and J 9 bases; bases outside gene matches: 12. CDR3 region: CASQWSGSMVEQFF. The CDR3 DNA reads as TGTGCCAGCCAATGGAGCGGGAGTATGGTTGAGCAGTTCTTC.

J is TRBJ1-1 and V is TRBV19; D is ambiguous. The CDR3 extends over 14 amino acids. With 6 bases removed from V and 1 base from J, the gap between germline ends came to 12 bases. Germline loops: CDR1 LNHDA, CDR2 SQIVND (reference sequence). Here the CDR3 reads CASSQRGGNTEAFF. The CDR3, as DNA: TGTGCCAGTAGCCAGAGAGGAGGGAACACTGAAGCTTTCTTT.

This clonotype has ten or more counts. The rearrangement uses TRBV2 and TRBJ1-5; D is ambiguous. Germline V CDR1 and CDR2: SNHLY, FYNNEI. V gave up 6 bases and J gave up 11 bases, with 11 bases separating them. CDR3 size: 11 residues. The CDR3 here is CASSAGESQHF. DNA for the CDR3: TGTGCCAGCAGCGCAGGTGAGTCCCAGCATTTT. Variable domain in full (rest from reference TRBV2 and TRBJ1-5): EPEVTQTPSHQVTQMGQEVILRCVPISNHLYFYWYRQILGQKVEFLVSFYNNEISEKSEIFDDQFSVERPDGSNFTLKIRSTKLEDSAMYFCASSAGESQHFGDGTRLSIL.

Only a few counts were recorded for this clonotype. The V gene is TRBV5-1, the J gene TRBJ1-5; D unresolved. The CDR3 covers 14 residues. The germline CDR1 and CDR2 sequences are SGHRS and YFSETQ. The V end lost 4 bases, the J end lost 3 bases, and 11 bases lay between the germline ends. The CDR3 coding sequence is TGCGCCAGCAGCCCGACCGAGGCCAATCAGCCCCAGCATTTT. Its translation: CASSPTEANQPQHF.

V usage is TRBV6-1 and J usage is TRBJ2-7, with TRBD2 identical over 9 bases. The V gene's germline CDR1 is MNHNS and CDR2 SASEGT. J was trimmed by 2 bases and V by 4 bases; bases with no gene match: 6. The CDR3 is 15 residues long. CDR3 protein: CASSVETSGTYEQYF. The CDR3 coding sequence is TGTGCCAGCAGTGTGGAGACTAGCGGCACCTACGAGCAGTACTTC.

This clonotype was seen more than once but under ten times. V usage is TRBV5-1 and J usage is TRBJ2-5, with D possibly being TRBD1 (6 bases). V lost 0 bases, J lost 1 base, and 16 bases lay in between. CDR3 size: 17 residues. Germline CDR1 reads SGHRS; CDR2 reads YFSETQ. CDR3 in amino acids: CASSLVGTRVTQETQYF. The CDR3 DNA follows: TGCGCCAGCAGCTTGGTGGGGACACGGGTAACCCAAGAGACCCAGTACTTC.